A selection of T cell receptor beta chains follows, all from one sample in a study of T-cell reconstitution after alpha-beta-depleted transplantation in children. Each CDR3 protein gets one entry after TCRdb re-called the PCR reads with MiXCR. Of about 870,000 distinct CDR3 sequences listed, around 17% are singletons. The material was PBMCs, mostly from graft donor cells, obtained 360 days after TCRalphabeta/CD19-depleted stem cell transplant. Source of these receptors: a male patient under 18 who had a stem cell transplant for acute lymphoblastic leukemia, so the T cells may come from the graft donor. The CDR3 runs from the conserved cysteine through the conserved F or W. D genes are given only for firm matches. Clone size is shown for a subset of rows, as once, few, many or a class of expanded clone.

j_call | v_call | clone_size | d_call | cdr3_nt | cdr3_aa
TRBJ2-2 | TRBV29-1 | . | TRBD1 | TGCAGCGTTGGGGACAGGGGTAGGGGAAACACCGGGGAGCTGTTTTTT | CSVGDRGRGNTGELFF
TRBJ2-2 | TRBV3-1 | few | TRBD2 | TGTGCCAGCAGCCATAGGACTAGCGGGAAAGCCAGCGGGGAGCTGTTTTTT | CASSHRTSGKASGELFF
TRBJ1-4 | TRBV20-1 | . | TRBD1 | TGCAGTGCTCCGGGACAGGGCTATGAAAAACTGTTTTTT | CSAPGQGYEKLFF
TRBJ2-7 | TRBV6-5 | few | TRBD2 | TGTGCCAGCAGTTACTGGGGGGGAACCCACTACGAGCAGTACTTC | CASSYWGGTHYEQYF
TRBJ2-4 | TRBV27 | few | . | TGTGCCAGCAGGACGATCGGTGGTATTCAGTACTTC | CASRTIGGIQYF
TRBJ2-1 | TRBV10-2 | . | TRBD1 | TGCGCCAGCAGTGACCGGGACAGGGGTCCTATTAGCTCCTACAATGAGCAGTTCTTC | CASSDRDRGPISSYNEQFF
TRBJ2-1 | TRBV9 | many | TRBD2 | TGTGCCAGCAGCGCTCGGGGACTAGCGGGAGCATTGGATGAGCAGTTCTTC | CASSARGLAGALDEQFF
TRBJ2-1 | TRBV12-3/TRBV12-4 | . | TRBD2 | TGTGCCAGCCTGGGGTGGCGGGAGGGGGCCCGGCAGTTCTTC | CASLGWREGARQFF
TRBJ2-1 | TRBV7-3 | . | . | TGTGCCAGCAGCTTAGTTTGCAATGAGCAGTTCTTC | CASSLVCNEQFF
TRBJ2-6 | TRBV19 | . | . | TGTGCCAGTAGTGAGGGGGAGGGTTTCGCTGGGGCCAACGTCCTGACTTTC | CASSEGEGFAGANVLTF
TRBJ2-2 | TRBV12-3/TRBV12-4 | few | TRBD2 | TGTGCCAGCAGTTTACCTAGCGGGAGGGGCACCGGGGAGCTGTTTTTT | CASSLPSGRGTGELFF
TRBJ2-1 | TRBV7-2 | few | . | TGTGCCAGCAGCTTAGGCGTGACGTTCAATGAGCAGTTCTTC | CASSLGVTFNEQFF